This T cell receptor beta chain emerged from a study of shared clonotypes between healthy human individuals. Assay execution proceeded at the deep level. The data were produced by immunoSEQ multiplex PCR, yet TCRdb's version contains in-frame clones alone and is incomplete. Altogether over 2 million clones are present, 85% to 95% being singletons, with the ten largest covering approximately 0.13%. Study outcomes and limitations: Naive subsets tended to show greater estimated richness than memory subsets. All-four-donor shared clonotypes had higher generation probabilities than non-shared clonotypes did.

This CDR3 contains 14 residues. The germline gives CDR1 SSHAT, CDR2 FNYEAQ (reference sequence). A word on this clone: The antigen is not known. One end of the junction is discordant with germline, which a read error may explain.

This receptor was identified in a man between 18 and 29 years old in good health. The specimen sequenced was naive CD4+ T cells sorted from blood. The subset: CD45RA+ positively selected. The rearrangement joins TRBV7-7 to TRBJ2-1, with no clear D. The CDR3 reads CASSLGFQYNEQFF. For the CDR3, the DNA is TGTGCTAGCAGCTTAGGGTTTCAGTACAATGAGCAGTTCTTC.